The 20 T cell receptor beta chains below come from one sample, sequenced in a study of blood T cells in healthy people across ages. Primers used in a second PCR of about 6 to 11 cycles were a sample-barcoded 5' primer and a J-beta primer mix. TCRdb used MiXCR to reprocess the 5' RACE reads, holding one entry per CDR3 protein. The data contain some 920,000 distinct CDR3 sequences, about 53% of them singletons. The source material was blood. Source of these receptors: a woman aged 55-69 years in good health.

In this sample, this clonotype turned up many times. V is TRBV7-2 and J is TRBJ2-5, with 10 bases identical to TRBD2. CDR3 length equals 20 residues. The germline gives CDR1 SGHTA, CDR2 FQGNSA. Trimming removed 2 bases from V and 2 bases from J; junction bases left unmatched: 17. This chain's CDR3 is CASSLIPLAGGSDPQETQYF. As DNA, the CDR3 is TGTGCCAGCAGCTTAATCCCATTAGCGGGAGGCTCGGATCCTCAAGAGACCCAGTACTTC.

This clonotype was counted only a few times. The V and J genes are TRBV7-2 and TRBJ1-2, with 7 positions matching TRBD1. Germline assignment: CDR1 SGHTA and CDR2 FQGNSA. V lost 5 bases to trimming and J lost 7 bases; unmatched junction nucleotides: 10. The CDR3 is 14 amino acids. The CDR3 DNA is TGTGCCAGCAGCCCCCTCCCGACAGGGCTTGGCTACACCTTC. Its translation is CASSPLPTGLGYTF.

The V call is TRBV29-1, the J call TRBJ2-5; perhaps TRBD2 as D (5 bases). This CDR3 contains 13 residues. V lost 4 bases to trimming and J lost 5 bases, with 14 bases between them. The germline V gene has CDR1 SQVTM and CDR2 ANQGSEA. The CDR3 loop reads CSVGSGVWETQYF. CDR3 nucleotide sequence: TGCAGCGTTGGGTCCGGGGTTTGGGAGACCCAGTACTTC. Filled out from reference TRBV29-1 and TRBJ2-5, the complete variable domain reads SAVISQKPSRDICQRGTSLTIQCQVDSQVTMMFWYRQQPGQSLTLIATANQGSEATYESGFVIDKFPISRPNLTFSTLTVSNMSPEDSSIYLCSVGSGVWETQYFGPGTRLLVL.

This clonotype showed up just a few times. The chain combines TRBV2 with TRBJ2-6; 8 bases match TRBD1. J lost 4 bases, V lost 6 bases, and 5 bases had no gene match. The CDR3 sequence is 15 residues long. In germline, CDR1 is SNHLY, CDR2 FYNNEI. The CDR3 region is CASRTTGDGANVLTF. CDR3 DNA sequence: TGTGCCAGCAGGACGACAGGGGACGGGGCCAACGTCCTGACTTTC.

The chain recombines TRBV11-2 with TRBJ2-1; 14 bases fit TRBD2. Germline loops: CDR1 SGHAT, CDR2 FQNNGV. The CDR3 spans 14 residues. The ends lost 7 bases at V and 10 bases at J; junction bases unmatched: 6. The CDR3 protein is CASTTTSGRGEQFF. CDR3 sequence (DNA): TGTGCCAGCACCACGACTAGCGGGAGGGGGGAGCAGTTCTTC.

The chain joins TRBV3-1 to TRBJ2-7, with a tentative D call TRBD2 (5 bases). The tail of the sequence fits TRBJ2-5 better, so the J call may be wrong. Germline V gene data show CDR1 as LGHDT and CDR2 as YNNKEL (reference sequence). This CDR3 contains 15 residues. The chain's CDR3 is CASSQARGGKKTQYF. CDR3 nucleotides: TGTGCCAGCAGCCAAGCCCGCGGAGGAAAGAAGACCCAGTACTTC.

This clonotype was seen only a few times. The CDR3 DNA reads as TGCGCCAGCAGCTTGGGCCCTAGCGGGAGCAATGAGCAGTTCTTC. Its translation is CASSLGPSGSNEQFF. V usage is TRBV5-1 and J usage is TRBJ2-1, with TRBD2 matching over 10 bases. With 0 bases clipped from V and 6 bases from J, the junction kept 3 bases outside the gene matches. The CDR3 runs to 15 residues. Germline V gives CDR1 SGHRS, CDR2 YFSETQ.

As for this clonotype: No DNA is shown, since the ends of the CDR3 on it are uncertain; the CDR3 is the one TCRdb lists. The CDR3 protein is CASSLRQGFLEKYF. The J gene is TRBJ2-5, the V gene TRBV7-2; whether TRBD1, the table's D call, matches the DNA was not checked. The CDR3 numbers 14 amino acids, ends counted. Per the germline V gene, CDR1 is SGHTA and CDR2 is FQGNSA.

The CDR3 DNA reads TGCGCCAGCAGCCAAGATAGCAGGGAGGCCTACAATGAGCAGTTCTTC. Its protein product is CASSQDSREAYNEQFF. V gene TRBV4-3 combines with J gene TRBJ2-1; perhaps TRBD2 as D (6 bases). The ends were cut back, 0 bases at V and 2 bases at J, with 11 bases in the middle. The CDR3 loop spans 16 amino acids. Germline assignment: CDR1 LGHNA and CDR2 YSLEER.

CDR3 sequence reads: CASSLALTRAGSPLHF. The CDR3 coding sequence is TGTGCCAGCAGCTTGGCTCTTACCAGGGCGGGTTCACCCCTCCACTTT. The genes are TRBV11-2 and TRBJ1-6; possible D gene TRBD1, 5 bases. Germline V gene lookup returns CDR1 SGHAT and CDR2 FQNNGV. V shed 3 bases and J shed 9 bases, with 18 bases lying between them. The CDR3 is 16 amino acids.

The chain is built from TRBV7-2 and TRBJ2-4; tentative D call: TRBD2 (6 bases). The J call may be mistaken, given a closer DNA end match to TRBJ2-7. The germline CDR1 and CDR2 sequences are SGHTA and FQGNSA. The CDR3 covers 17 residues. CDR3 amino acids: CASSLEPWEASGSEQYF. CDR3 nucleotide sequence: TGTGCCAGCAGCTTAGAGCCATGGGAGGCATCCGGCAGCGAGCAGTACTTC.

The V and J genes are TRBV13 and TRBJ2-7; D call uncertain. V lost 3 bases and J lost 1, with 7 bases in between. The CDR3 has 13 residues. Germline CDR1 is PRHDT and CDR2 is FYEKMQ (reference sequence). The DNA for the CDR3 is TGTGCCAGCAGCTTTATTGATTCCTACGAGCAGTACTTC. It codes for CASSFIDSYEQYF.

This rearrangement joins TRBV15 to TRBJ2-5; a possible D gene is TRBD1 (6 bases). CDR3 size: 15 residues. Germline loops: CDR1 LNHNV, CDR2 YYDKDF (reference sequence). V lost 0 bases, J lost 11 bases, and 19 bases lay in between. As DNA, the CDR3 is TGTGCCACCAGCAGAGATCCCACAGGGCCGAATGAGCAGTACTTC. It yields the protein CATSRDPTGPNEQYF.

The CDR3 loop is CASSKGLTYEQYF. The CDR3 nucleotides read TGTGCCAGCAGCAAGGGACTTACCTACGAGCAGTACTTC. The chain links TRBV7-3 to TRBJ2-4; the D gene is possibly TRBD2 (6 bases). The DNA end is more similar to TRBJ2-7, so the J call may be wrong. The CDR3 contains 13 residues. Per the germline V gene, CDR1 is SGHTA and CDR2 is FQGTGA.

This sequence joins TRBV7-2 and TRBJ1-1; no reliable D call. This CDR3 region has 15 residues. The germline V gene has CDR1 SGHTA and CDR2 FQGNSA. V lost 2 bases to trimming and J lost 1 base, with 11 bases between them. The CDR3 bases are TGTGCCAGCAGCTTACCCCGGGCCGGGAACACTGAAGCTTTCTTT. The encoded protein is CASSLPRAGNTEAFF.

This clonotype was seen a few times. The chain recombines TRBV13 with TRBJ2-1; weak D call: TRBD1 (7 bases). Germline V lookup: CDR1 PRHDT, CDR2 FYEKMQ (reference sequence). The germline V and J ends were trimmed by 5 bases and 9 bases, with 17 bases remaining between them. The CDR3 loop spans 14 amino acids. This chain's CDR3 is CASSETGRRSEQFF. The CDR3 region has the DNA TGTGCCAGCAGCGAGACAGGGAGGCGCAGTGAGCAGTTCTTC.

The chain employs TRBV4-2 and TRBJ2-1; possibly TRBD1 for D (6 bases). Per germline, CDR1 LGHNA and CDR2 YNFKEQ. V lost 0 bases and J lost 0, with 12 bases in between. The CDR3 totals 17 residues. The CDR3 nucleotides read TGTGCCAGCAGCCAAGATTCAAGGGGGAGCTCCTACAATGAGCAGTTCTTC. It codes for CASSQDSRGSSYNEQFF.

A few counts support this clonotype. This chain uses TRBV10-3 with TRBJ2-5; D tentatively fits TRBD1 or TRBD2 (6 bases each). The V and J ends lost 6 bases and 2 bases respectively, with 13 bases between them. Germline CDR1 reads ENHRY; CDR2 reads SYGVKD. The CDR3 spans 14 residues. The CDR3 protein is CAIRGPGAQETQYF. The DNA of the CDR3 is TGTGCCATCAGGGGCCCGGGGGCTCAAGAGACCCAGTACTTC.

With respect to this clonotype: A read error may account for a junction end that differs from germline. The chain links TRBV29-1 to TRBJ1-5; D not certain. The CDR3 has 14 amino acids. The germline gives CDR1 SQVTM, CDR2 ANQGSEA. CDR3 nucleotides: TGCAGCGTTAGGACCGGGCCGCTCAATCGGCCCCAGCATTTT. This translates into CSVRTGPLNRPQHF. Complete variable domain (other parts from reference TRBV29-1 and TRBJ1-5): SAVISQKPSRDICQRGTSLTIQCQVDSQVTMMFWYRQQPGQSLTLIATANQGSEATYESGFVIDKFPISRPNLTFSTLTVSNMSPEDSSIYLCSVRTGPLNRPQHFGDGTRLSIL.

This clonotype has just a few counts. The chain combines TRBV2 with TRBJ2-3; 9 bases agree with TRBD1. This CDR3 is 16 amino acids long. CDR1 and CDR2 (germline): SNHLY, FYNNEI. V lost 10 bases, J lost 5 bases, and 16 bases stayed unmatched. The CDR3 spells CANLGGTGGIEDTQYF. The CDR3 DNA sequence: TGTGCCAACCTTGGAGGTACAGGGGGCATTGAAGATACGCAGTATTTT.